The next 10 T cell receptor beta chains were all read from a single sample in a study of blood T cell repertoires in COVID-19. Measured with immunoSEQ multiplex PCR; TCRdb has only the in-frame clones, and not every one. The sample carries about 71,000 clones, about 79% recorded once. Source material: peripheral blood. Receptor source: a man between 65 and 85 years old with acute or convalescent COVID-19.

This clone occurred once. The chain employs TRBV3-1 (or the pseudogene TRBV3-2) and TRBJ1-4; tentatively, D is TRBD1 (6 bases). CDR3 length equals 17 residues. V was trimmed by 5 bases and J by 5 bases, leaving 21 bases between them. Looked up from germline, CDR1 is LGHDT and CDR2 is YNNKEL (reference sequence). CDR3 coding DNA: TGTGCCAGCAGCAACCCGGGGGGCGAGCGTTTAAATGAAAAACTGTTTTTT. This gives the protein CASSNPGGERLNEKLFF.

The chain recombines TRBV7-3 with TRBJ1-1, with D hard to call. Germline CDR1 reads SGHTA; CDR2 reads FQGTGA. The V and J ends lost 7 bases and 3 bases respectively, with 12 bases between them. This CDR3 region has 13 residues. CDR3 loop: CASKLGHYTEAFF. The CDR3 region has the DNA TGTGCCAGCAAACTGGGCCACTACACTGAAGCTTTCTTT.

This clone was found once. CDR3: CASSEAGLTFTGELFF. CDR3 in DNA: TGTGCCAGCAGCGAAGCGGGACTGACCTTCACCGGGGAGCTGTTTTTT. This chain joins TRBV9 and TRBJ2-2, with 7 bases lining up with TRBD2. CDR1 and CDR2 (germline): SGDLS, YYNGEE. V trimming: 3 bases; J trimming: 4 bases; junction bases outside the gene matches: 9. The CDR3 spans 16 residues.

This chain joins TRBV5-4 and TRBJ2-7; perhaps TRBD1 as D (6 bases). Germline V lookup: CDR1 SGHNT, CDR2 YYREEE (reference sequence). The CDR3 is 15 amino acids. The V gene lost 4 bases and the J gene lost 2 bases, with 16 bases spanning the gap. CDR3 amino acids: CASSPGQRVAYEQYF. As DNA, the CDR3 is TGTGCCAGCAGCCCCGGACAGAGGGTGGCCTACGAGCAGTACTTC.

The chain is built from TRBV19 and TRBJ1-4, with D possibly being TRBD1 (5 bases). The CDR3 sequence is 14 residues long. CDR1 is LNHDA, CDR2 SQIVND, per germline (reference sequence). Trimming pared 4 bases from V and 8 bases from J, leaving 14 bases between. CDR3 amino acids: CASSKPGYGEKLFF. As DNA, the CDR3 is TGTGCCAGTAGTAAGCCAGGGTATGGGGAAAAACTGTTTTTT.

The CDR3 DNA follows: TGTGCCAGCAGCTCGACACTCCAAGAGACCCAGTACTTC. Protein sequence: CASSSTLQETQYF. This sequence joins TRBV7-2 and TRBJ2-5, with no clear D. The CDR3 has 13 residues. Germline V CDR1 and CDR2: SGHTA, FQGNSA. Trimming stripped 4 bases from V and 1 base from J, with 7 bases between. The complete variable domain, with remaining parts taken from reference TRBV7-2 and TRBJ2-5, reads GAGVSQSPSNKVTEKGKDVELRCDPISGHTALYWYRQSLGQGLEFLIYFQGNSAPDKSGLPSDRFSAERTGGSVSTLTIQRTQQEDSAVYLCASSSTLQETQYFGPGTRLLVL.

The rearrangement joins TRBV21-1 to TRBJ1-1; no DNA check was done on the table's D call, TRBD1. TRBV21-1 is assigned pseudogene status. There are 17 residues in the CDR3. The chain's CDR3 is CASSKDGRGLLPPEAFF. In nucleotides, the CDR3 is TGTGCCAGCAGCAAAGACGGCAGGGGGCTCCTTCCCCCCGAAGCTTTCTTT.

The chain uses TRBV10-3 and TRBJ1-1, with TRBD1 identical over 7 bases. With 3 bases clipped from V and 4 bases from J, the junction kept 8 bases outside the gene matches. The CDR3 consists of 15 residues. Germline-derived CDR1 and CDR2 are ENHRY and SYGVKD. DNA of the CDR3: TGTGCCATCAGTGAAGGGGGCTCTGTGGGCACTGAAGCTTTCTTT. Residues: CAISEGGSVGTEAFF.

The rearrangement joins TRBV5-5 to TRBJ1-1; no definite D call. The ends were cut back, 2 bases at V and 4 bases at J, with 15 bases in the middle. Per germline, CDR1 SGHKS and CDR2 YYEKEE (reference sequence). This CDR3 is 15 amino acids long. CDR3 nucleotides: TGTGCCAGCAGCTTATACTGGGAAGGGAGCACTGAAGCTTTCTTT. This encodes CASSLYWEGSTEAFF.

The rearrangement joins TRBV6-5 to TRBJ1-3, with a possible D match to TRBD1 (5 bases). Germline values: CDR1 MNHEY, CDR2 SVGAGI. The ends were cut back, 11 bases at V and 3 bases at J, with 11 bases in the middle. The CDR3 totals 12 residues. The CDR3 nucleotides read TGTGCCGCGGGGGTTAGTGGAAACACCATATATTTT. Translated: CAAGVSGNTIYF.